The clone carrying this T cell receptor (beta chain) was seen repeatedly, ten times or more. Its antigen remains unknown. This specimen comes from a study of CD8+CD57+ T cells in acquired aplastic anemia. Study context: DNA from sorted CD4+ and CD8+ cells averaged around 3 ug. Sequencing produced an average of about 9.8 million reads per healthy donor for CD4+ cells. Overall study findings and caveats: The number of CD8+ CDR3 sequences shared by patients and controls was around 30. Patients did not significantly differ from controls in CD8+ Simpson's diversity.

Genomic DNA provided the template from which TCR beta VDJ and CDR3 profiles were obtained. TCRdb redid the calling of the reads with MiXCR, one entry per CDR3 protein. The top ten hold 2.5% of the sample, which has fewer than 150,000 distinct CDR3 sequences, roughly 50% seen once. The V gene end was trimmed by 2 bases and the J gene end by 6 bases; junction bases not matched to a gene: 9. Germline-derived CDR1 and CDR2 are SGHTA and FQGTGA. The CDR3 spans 15 residues. The sequence came from a human donor in good health, serving as a control. The chain carries TRBV7-3 and TRBJ1-1; 7 nucleotides agree with TRBD1. Sequencing was done on a sample of sorted CD4+, CD8+, or CD8+CD57+ T cells (not recorded which) from PBMCs. The chain's CDR3 is CASSLGLGGQSEAFF. CDR3 DNA: TGTGCCAGCAGCTTAGGTCTAGGGGGACAGTCTGAAGCTTTCTTT.